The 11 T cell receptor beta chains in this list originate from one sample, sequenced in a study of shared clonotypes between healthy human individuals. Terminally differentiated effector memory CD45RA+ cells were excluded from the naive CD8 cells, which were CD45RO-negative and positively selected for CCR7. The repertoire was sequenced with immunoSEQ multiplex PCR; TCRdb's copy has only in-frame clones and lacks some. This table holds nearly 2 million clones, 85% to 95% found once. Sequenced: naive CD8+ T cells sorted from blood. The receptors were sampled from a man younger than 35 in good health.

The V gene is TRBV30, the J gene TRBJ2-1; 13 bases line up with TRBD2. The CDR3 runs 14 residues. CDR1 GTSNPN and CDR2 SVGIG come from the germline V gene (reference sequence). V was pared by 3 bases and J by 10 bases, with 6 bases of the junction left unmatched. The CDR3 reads CAWSTSGGVWEQFF. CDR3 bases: TGTGCCTGGAGCACTAGCGGGGGGGTTTGGGAGCAGTTCTTC. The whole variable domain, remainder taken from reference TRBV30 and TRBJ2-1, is SQTIHQWPATLVQPVGSPLSLECTVEGTSNPNLYWYRQAAGRGLQLLFYSVGIGQISSEVPQNLSASRPQDRQFILSSKKLLLSDSGFYLCAWSTSGGVWEQFFGPGTRLTVL.

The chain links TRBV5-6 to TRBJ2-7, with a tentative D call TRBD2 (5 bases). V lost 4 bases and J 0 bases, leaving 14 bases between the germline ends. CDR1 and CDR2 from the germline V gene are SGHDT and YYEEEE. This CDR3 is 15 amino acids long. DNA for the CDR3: TGTGCCAGCAGCCCCGCGAGGGCGTACTCCTACGAGCAGTACTTC. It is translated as CASSPARAYSYEQYF.

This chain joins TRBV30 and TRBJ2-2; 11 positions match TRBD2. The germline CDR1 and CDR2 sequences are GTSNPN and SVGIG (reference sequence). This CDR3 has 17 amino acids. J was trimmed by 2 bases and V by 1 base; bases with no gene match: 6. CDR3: CAWSGASGGTNTGELFF. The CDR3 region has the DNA TGTGCCTGGAGTGGAGCTAGCGGGGGGACTAACACCGGGGAGCTGTTTTTT. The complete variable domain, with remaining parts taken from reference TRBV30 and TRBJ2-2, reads SQTIHQWPATLVQPVGSPLSLECTVEGTSNPNLYWYRQAAGRGLQLLFYSVGIGQISSEVPQNLSASRPQDRQFILSSKKLLLSDSGFYLCAWSGASGGTNTGELFFGEGSRLTVL.

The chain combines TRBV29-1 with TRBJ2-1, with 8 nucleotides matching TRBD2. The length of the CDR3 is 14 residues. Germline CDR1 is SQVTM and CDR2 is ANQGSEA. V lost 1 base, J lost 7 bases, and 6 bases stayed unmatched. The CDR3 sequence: CSVEGRGGWNEQFF. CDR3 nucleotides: TGCAGCGTTGAAGGACGGGGGGGATGGAATGAGCAGTTCTTC.

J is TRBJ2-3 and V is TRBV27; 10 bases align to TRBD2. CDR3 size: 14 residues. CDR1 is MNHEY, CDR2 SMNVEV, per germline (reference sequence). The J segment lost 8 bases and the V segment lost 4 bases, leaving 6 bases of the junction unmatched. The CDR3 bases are TGTGCCAGCAGTTACCTAGCGGGGGAATTTACGCAGTATTTT. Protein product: CASSYLAGEFTQYF.

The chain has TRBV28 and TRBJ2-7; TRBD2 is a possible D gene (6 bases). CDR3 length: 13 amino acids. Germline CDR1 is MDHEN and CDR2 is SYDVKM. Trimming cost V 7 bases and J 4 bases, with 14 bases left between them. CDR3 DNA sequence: TGTGCCAGCAACCTAGTAGCGGATTACGAGCAGTACTTC. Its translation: CASNLVADYEQYF.

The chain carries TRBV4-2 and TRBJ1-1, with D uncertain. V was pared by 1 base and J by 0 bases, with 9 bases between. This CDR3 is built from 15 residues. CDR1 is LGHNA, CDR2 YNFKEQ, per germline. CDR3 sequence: CASSQVPIVNTEAFF. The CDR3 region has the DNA TGTGCCAGCAGCCAAGTTCCGATCGTGAACACTGAAGCTTTCTTT.

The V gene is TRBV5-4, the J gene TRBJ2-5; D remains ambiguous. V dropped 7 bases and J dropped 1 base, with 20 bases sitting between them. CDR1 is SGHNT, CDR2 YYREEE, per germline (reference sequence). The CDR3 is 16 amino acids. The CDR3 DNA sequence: TGTGCCAGCTCCCGTTGGAGCCCGGACGGCCAAGAGACCCAGTACTTC. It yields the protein CASSRWSPDGQETQYF.

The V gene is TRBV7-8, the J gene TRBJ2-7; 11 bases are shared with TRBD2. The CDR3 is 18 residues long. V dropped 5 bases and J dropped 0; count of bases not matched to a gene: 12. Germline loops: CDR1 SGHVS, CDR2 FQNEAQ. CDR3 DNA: TGTGCCAGCAGCGTAGGCTTAGCGGGAGGGCCTCTCTCCTACGAGCAGTACTTC. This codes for CASSVGLAGGPLSYEQYF.

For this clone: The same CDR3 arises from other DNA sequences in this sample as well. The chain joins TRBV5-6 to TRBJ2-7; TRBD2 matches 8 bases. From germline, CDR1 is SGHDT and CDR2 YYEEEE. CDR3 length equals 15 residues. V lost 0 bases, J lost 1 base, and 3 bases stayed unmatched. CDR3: CASSLVASGSYEQYF. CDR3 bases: TGTGCCAGCAGCTTGGTAGCTAGCGGGTCCTACGAGCAGTACTTC. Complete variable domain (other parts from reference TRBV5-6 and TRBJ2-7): DAGVTQSPTHLIKTRGQQVTLRCSPKSGHDTVSWYQQALGQGPQFIFQYYEEEERQRGNFPDRFSGHQFPNYSSELNVNALLLGDSALYLCASSLVASGSYEQYFGPGTRLTVT.

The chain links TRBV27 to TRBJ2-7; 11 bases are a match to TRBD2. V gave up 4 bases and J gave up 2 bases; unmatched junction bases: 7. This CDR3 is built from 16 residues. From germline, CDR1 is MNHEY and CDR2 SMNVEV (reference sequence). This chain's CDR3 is CASSSLTSGSPYEQYF. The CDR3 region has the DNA TGTGCCAGCAGTTCCCTCACTAGCGGGAGTCCCTACGAGCAGTACTTC.